This T cell receptor beta chain was captured by sequencing in a study of OX40 agonist ivuxolimab in advanced cancers. Background on the study: Partial responses were observed in three patients, of whom one had hepatocellular carcinoma and two had cutaneous melanoma.

Study-level results: Averaged across samples, CD8+ T cells carried more expanded clones than CD4+ did. The specificity for antigen of the expanded peripheral T cells was not determined.

Worth noting for this clone: The antigen remains undetermined.

Measured with immunoSEQ multiplex PCR; TCRdb has only the in-frame clones, and not every one. The sample carries some 86,000 clones, approximately 85% recorded once. Per germline, CDR1 MNHNS and CDR2 SASEGT. This CDR3 region has 11 residues. Trimming stripped 0 bases from V and 9 bases from J, with 3 bases between. The V call is TRBV6-1, the J call TRBJ2-1; D uncertain. This clonotype was obtained from an adult with an advanced solid tumor such as melanoma, head and neck, liver or kidney cancer. Sequenced material: CD4+ or CD8+ T cells sorted from blood, taken in a trial of the OX40 agonist ivuxolimab. CDR3 in amino acids: CASSEAPEQFF. As DNA, the CDR3 is TGTGCCAGCAGTGAAGCGCCTGAGCAGTTCTTC.